The entry below gives a single T cell receptor (beta chain) sequence along with its context. The antigen remains unidentified. This record belongs to a study of metastatic and nonmetastatic thyroid tumors. In the study overall: From malignant and benign thyroid patients, repertoires in blood and in tumor or nodule tissue were compared.

Regarding the study as a whole: The reported finding was significantly higher TCR beta diversity in malignant thyroid tumors relative to benign nodules, in blood and tumor.

Between the trimmed V and J ends, which lost 0 bases and 5 bases, there was a span of 14 bases. The CDR3 is made up of 15 amino acids. Germline assignment: CDR1 SGHAT and CDR2 FQNNGV. In the source study's methods: The study took CDR3 differences across clinicopathological groups and made a distant-metastasis classifier for papillary thyroid cancer from them. TCRdb recomputed clones from the PCR reads via MiXCR. The V and J calls here are based on TCRdb, not the publication. In the table there are tens of thousands of clones, around a sixth of which are singletons. Thyroid surgery took place with no prior treatment in any patient.

Material: tumor tissue. The chain couples TRBV11-2 to TRBJ2-7, with D perhaps matching TRBD2 (5 bases). This clonotype originated in a female donor with papillary thyroid cancer or a benign thyroid nodule (not recorded which). Some clones in this sample may be carry-over from other donors' samples. In DNA form, the CDR3 reads TGTGCCAGCAGCTTAGAACTGCAGGTGCGGGACGAGCAGTACTTC. Its protein is CASSLELQVRDEQYF.